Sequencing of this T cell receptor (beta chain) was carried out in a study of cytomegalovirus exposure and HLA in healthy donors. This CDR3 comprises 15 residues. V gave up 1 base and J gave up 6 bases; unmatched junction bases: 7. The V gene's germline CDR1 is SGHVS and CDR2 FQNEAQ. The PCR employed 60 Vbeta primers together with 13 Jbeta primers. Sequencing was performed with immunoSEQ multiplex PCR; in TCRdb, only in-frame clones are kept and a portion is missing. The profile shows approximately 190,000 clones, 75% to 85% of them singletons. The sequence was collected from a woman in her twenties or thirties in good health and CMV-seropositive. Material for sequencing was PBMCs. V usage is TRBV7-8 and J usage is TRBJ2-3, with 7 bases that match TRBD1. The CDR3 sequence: CASSLGQGAPDTQYF. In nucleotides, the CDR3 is TGTGCCAGCAGCTTAGGACAGGGAGCCCCGGATACGCAGTATTTT. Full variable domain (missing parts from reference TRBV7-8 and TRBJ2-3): GAGVSQSPRYKVAKRGQDVALRCDPISGHVSLFWYQQALGQGPEFLTYFQNEAQLDKSGLPSDRFFAERPEGSVSTLKIQRTQQEDSAVYLCASSLGQGAPDTQYFGPGTRLTVL.